A few counts support the clone carrying this T cell receptor (beta chain). From the PCR reads, TCRdb called clonotypes with MiXCR, one entry per CDR3 protein. The data show approximately 630,000 distinct CDR3 sequences, with roughly 25% seen just once and about 0.84% held by the top ten. V lost 4 bases to trimming and J lost 2 bases, with 18 bases between them. The CDR3 length is 15 residues. Germline V lookup: CDR1 DFQATT, CDR2 SNEGSKA (reference sequence). These data are taken from a study of molecular identifiers for immune sequencing clone quantification. Specimen: naive CD8+ T cells from blood, with Jurkat cell RNA spiked in. As for subset: FACS-sorted CD8+CD4-CCR7+CD45RA+ naive T cells. The receptor was derived from a human donor in good health. Some libraries in this study had Jurkat cell RNA spiked in. This rearrangement joins TRBV20-1 to TRBJ2-7; D is unclear. This CDR3 reads CSANPNYSPAYEQYF. The CDR3, as DNA: TGCAGTGCTAACCCTAACTATTCACCCGCCTACGAGCAGTACTTC.